This T cell receptor beta chain was observed in a study of shared clonotypes between healthy human individuals (dated by TCRdb to 2020 to 2022). With respect to the entire study: A few men and two women, aged 18 to 49 years, made up the cohort. Libraries were prepared and TCR repertoires were sequenced by different laboratories using diverse techniques, in order to increase sequencing depth and limit assay-specific biases. Each donor's leukapheresis produced roughly between roughly 0.85 and 9.5 billion PBMCs. To estimate repertoire size and how much clonotypes are shared between individuals, the study performed deep sequencing of blood TCR repertoires from 4 to 6 healthy adults. General study outcomes and caveats: The small number of donors limited the genetic and exposure-history diversity represented. Pairwise subsampling indicated that sequencing depth was expected to affect the degree of clonotype sharing among donors. Sampling was restricted to blood, and TCR repertoires in tissues likely differ from the TCR repertoires found in blood.

TCR CDR3 regions were amplified from genomic DNA by multiplex PCR using the deep immunoSEQ assay. Genomic DNA extracted from each cell subset was distributed evenly over all wells of several immunoSEQ 96-well plates, and each plate served as one replicate. For unsorted PBMC, roughly 270 ng genomic DNA, equal to approximately 30,000 T cell genomes, was loaded into each replicate PCR. Genomic DNA from unsorted PBMC was sequenced over ten immunoSEQ deep assay plates. Purified libraries were measured with a Qubit 3.0 fluorometer, size-checked on a Bioanalyzer 2100, and measured again with the KAPA Library Quantification kit. A separate single-read 150-cycle Illumina NextSeq 550 flow cell was used to sequence each immunoSEQ 96-well plate. As for the original processing: Because only junctional sequences without quality scores were contained in the immunoSEQ output, filtering matching that applied to full-length reads could not be performed. To assign V/J genes and CDR3, sequences were annotated against IMGT germline references using PyIR, a Python wrapper for IgBLAST v1.9. Reads with weak V/J assignments (E-value above 1e-6), missing CDR3, stop codons, out-of-frame junctions, or ambiguous translated residues were removed. V3J clonotypes were defined as sequences sharing an identical inferred V gene, J gene, and CDR3 amino acid sequence. To compute the percentage overlap between repertoires, the number of shared unique clonotypes was divided by the size of the smaller repertoire. Three approaches were used to assess repertoire richness: RTK rarefaction, the Chao1 estimator, and Recon v2.1 estimates of unobserved clonotypes. Held by TCRdb, this immuneACCESS table contains in-frame sequences only and omits some clones. Under half of the omission traces to an unresolved V gene where checked; the cause of the rest is unknown. V, J and clone size derive from that table, while D and trimming were established from the DNA sequence. The sample yields about 480,000 clones; 60% to 85% were counted once. Jointly, the top ten make up 10% to 15% of the sample.

The donors were healthy, HIV-negative adults who had no recently reported acute infections or vaccinations. Only Caucasian adults living in Nashville, Tennessee, USA were represented among the donors. For unsorted samples, 96 million or so PBMCs were counted, and genomic DNA was extracted using the QIAamp DNA Blood Mini kit. Blood was obtained by leukapheresis, after which PBMCs were separated by Ficoll-Histopaque density gradient centrifugation and cryopreserved in liquid nitrogen vapor phase. The germline V gene provides CDR1 WSHSY and CDR2 SAAADI. The CDR3, cysteine through phenylalanine, is 13 amino acids long. CDR3 DNA is the only sequence kept; it has 39 bases, read in frame from the first base. With regard to this clone: It lacks a known antigen. No base quality values were provided; no much bigger clone lies one nucleotide off.

Recombination linked TRBV10-2 to TRBJ1-1; TRBD1 lines up with 7 middle nucleotides. Sample: PBMCs. The receptor's source is a woman in her thirties or forties in good health. Some clones in this sample may be carry-over from other donors' samples. The CDR3 in this case is CSQRGQKATEAFF. The sequenced DNA: TGCTCCCAGCGGGGACAGAAAGCCACTGAAGCTTTCTTT.